Below are 4 T cell receptor beta chains sequenced from a single sample in a study of blood T cell repertoires in COVID-19. Libraries were prepared by immunoSEQ multiplex PCR; TCRdb keeps only in-frame clonotypes and omits some of them. This sample yields 200,000 to 250,000 clones, of which around four fifths are seen a single time; around 18% belongs to the top ten. The sequenced material came from peripheral blood. Every receptor here comes from a woman of 80 years or more with active or convalescent COVID-19.

The V call is TRBV6-2 or TRBV6-3, the J call TRBJ2-5; 10 bases match TRBD2. Germline V gives CDR1 MNHEY, CDR2 SVGEGT. This CDR3 comprises 14 residues. The J segment lost 5 bases and the V segment lost 2 bases, leaving 2 bases of the junction unmatched. The chain's CDR3 is CASSYGGLAETQYF. CDR3 sequence (DNA): TGTGCCAGCAGTTACGGGGGACTAGCGGAGACCCAGTACTTC.

This chain joins TRBV7-9 and TRBJ2-7; 9 bases fit TRBD1. Per the germline V gene, CDR1 is SEHNR and CDR2 is FQNEAQ (reference sequence). Trimming cost V 5 bases and J 6 bases; bases outside gene matches: 14. This CDR3 comprises 16 residues. The CDR3 is CASSRDPGQGKSEQYF. The CDR3 nucleotides are TGTGCCAGCAGCCGAGATCCGGGACAGGGTAAGAGCGAGCAGTACTTC.

This clone was seen once. The V and J genes are TRBV6-5 and TRBJ1-1, with 7 bases matching TRBD1. Germline CDR1 MNHEY, CDR2 SVGAGI. The CDR3 consists of 14 residues. Trimming took 7 bases from V and 5 from J; bases not matched to a gene: 10. CDR3 bases: TGTGCCAGCACCATTAGGACAGGCAGGACTGAAGCTTTCTTT. It is translated as CASTIRTGRTEAFF.

The chain joins TRBV10-3 to TRBJ2-7; 12 bases align to TRBD2. The germline V gene encodes CDR1 ENHRY and CDR2 SYGVKD. J was trimmed by 1 base and V by 5 bases; bases with no gene match: 6. This CDR3 comprises 16 residues. The CDR3 region has the DNA TGTGCCATCAGTAGGACTAGCGGGATATCGTCCTACGAGCAGTACTTC. This sequence encodes CAISRTSGISSYEQYF.